Presented here are 23 T cell receptor beta chains from one specimen sequenced in a study of vaccination and CD4 T cells after COVID-19 (dated by TCRdb to between 2021 and 2024). The method was PCR. The instrument given in TCRdb is Illumina iSeq 100. TCRdb cleaned the public reads at Q25 with fastp, built clones with MiXCR and kept in-frame beta chains. One record per CDR3 amino acid sequence lists the most common genes and DNA. The sample table holds roughly 30,000 distinct CDR3 sequences, of which 45% to 55% were seen once. In total, the top ten clones hold roughly 5.5% of the sample. In light of the paper, this sample's time point label describes: late sampling 161 to 241 days after vaccination in a few convalescent patients. The specimen was CD4+ T cells from blood, collected about 7 months after SARS-CoV-2 vaccination. The receptors here all came from a human donor who had recovered from COVID-19.

V gene TRBV19 combines with J gene TRBJ1-1; D is undetermined. Between the trimmed V and J ends, which lost 5 bases and 0 bases, there was a span of 4 bases. CDR1 and CDR2 (germline): LNHDA, SQIVND (reference sequence). This CDR3 has 12 residues. The CDR3 nucleotides read TGTGCCAGTAGTGACATGAACACTGAAGCTTTCTTT. This translates into CASSDMNTEAFF.

This clonotype turned up a few times. The J gene is TRBJ2-3, the V gene TRBV7-9; weak D call: TRBD1 (6 bases). The CDR3 spans 16 residues. The germline V and J ends were trimmed by 5 bases and 1 base, with 16 bases remaining between them. CDR1 SEHNR and CDR2 FQNEAQ come from the germline V gene (reference sequence). This CDR3 is CASSVRQASGTDTQYF. CDR3 sequence (DNA): TGTGCCAGCAGCGTCAGACAGGCATCGGGCACAGATACGCAGTATTTT.

This chain joins TRBV28 and TRBJ1-3, with 9 positions matching TRBD1. The CDR3 length is 19 residues. The germline CDR1 and CDR2 sequences are MDHEN and SYDVKM. Trimming took 4 bases from V and 0 from J; bases not matched to a gene: 13. The CDR3 protein is CASSSGQGFAVDSGNTIYF. The CDR3, as DNA: TGTGCCAGCAGTTCTGGACAGGGGTTTGCCGTGGACTCTGGAAACACCATATATTTT. Full variable domain (rest looked up from reference TRBV28 and TRBJ1-3): DVKVTQSSRYLVKRTGEKVFLECVQDMDHENMFWYRQDPGLGLRLIYFSYDVKMKEKGDIPEGYSVSREKKERFSLILESASTNQTSMYLCASSSGQGFAVDSGNTIYFGEGSWLTVV.

This clonotype occurred a few times. The rearrangement links TRBV7-9 to TRBJ2-5; D may be TRBD1 or TRBD2 (6 bases each). The V and J ends lost 5 bases and 5 bases respectively, with 18 bases between them. This CDR3 region has 15 residues. Germline V gene lookup returns CDR1 SEHNR and CDR2 FQNEAQ (reference sequence). CDR3: CASSGGTGGHETQYF. For the CDR3, the DNA is TGTGCCAGCAGCGGGGGGACTGGGGGGCACGAGACCCAGTACTTC. Supplemented by reference TRBV7-9 and TRBJ2-5, the full variable domain reads DTGVSQNPRHKITKRGQNVTFRCDPISEHNRLYWYRQTLGQGPEFLTYFQNEAQLEKSRLLSDRFSAERPKGSFSTLEIQRTEQGDSAMYLCASSGGTGGHETQYFGPGTRLLVL.

The V gene is TRBV20-1, the J gene TRBJ1-3; D not resolved. The ends were cut back, 2 bases at V and 7 bases at J, with 15 bases in the middle. The CDR3 length is 14 residues. CDR1 is DFQATT and CDR2 is SNEGSKA in the germline V gene (reference sequence). DNA for the CDR3: TGCAGTGCTAGATATCCGGGCCTTCGGAACACCATATATTTT. Amino acid sequence: CSARYPGLRNTIYF.

This clonotype was picked up a small number of times. This chain connects TRBV4-1 to TRBJ2-1, with D perhaps matching TRBD2 (5 bases). The CDR3 is 16 amino acids. Between the trimmed V and J ends, which lost 1 base and 1 base, there was a span of 11 bases. Germline-derived CDR1 and CDR2 are MGHRA and YSYEKL. The CDR3 reads CASSQGREGSYNEQFF. The CDR3 coding sequence is TGCGCCAGCAGCCAAGGACGGGAAGGGTCCTACAATGAGCAGTTCTTC.

The chain carries TRBV27 and TRBJ2-2, with TRBD2 matching 13 bases. The V segment lost 4 bases and the J segment 5 bases; nucleotides outside the gene matches: 4. This CDR3 comprises 16 residues. Germline assignment: CDR1 MNHEY and CDR2 SMNVEV (reference sequence). CDR3 amino acids: CASSWTSGSNTGELFF. CDR3 DNA sequence: TGTGCCAGCAGTTGGACTAGCGGGAGTAATACCGGGGAGCTGTTTTTT.

This sequence joins TRBV5-8 and TRBJ2-1, with 9 positions matching TRBD2. Germline values: CDR1 SGHTS, CDR2 YDEGEE. The CDR3 is 15 residues long. V lost 4 bases and J lost 4; bases outside the gene matches: 6. The CDR3 DNA reads as TGTGCCAGCAGCCCCCGACTAGCGGTATACAATGAGCAGTTCTTC. It encodes CASSPRLAVYNEQFF.

The rearrangement joins TRBV20-1 to TRBJ2-7; possibly TRBD1 for D (6 bases). CDR1 is DFQATT, CDR2 SNEGSKA, per germline (reference sequence). The CDR3 length is 13 residues. The V gene lost 5 bases and the J gene lost 0 bases, with 11 bases spanning the gap. The CDR3 loop reads CSAPDRSSYEQYF. The CDR3 bases are TGCAGTGCTCCTGACAGGTCCTCCTACGAGCAGTACTTC.

The rearrangement joins TRBV19 to TRBJ1-1; D call uncertain. Germline lookup yields CDR1 LNHDA and CDR2 SQIVND (reference sequence). The CDR3 is 15 residues long. The V end lost 2 bases, the J end lost 1 base, and 11 bases lay between the germline ends. Written as DNA, the CDR3 is TGTGCCAGTAGTATATTTGGGGAGGCGAACACTGAAGCTTTCTTT. Its protein is CASSIFGEANTEAFF.

This clonotype was detected only a few times. This rearrangement joins TRBV20-1 to TRBJ1-6; the D is unclear. Trimming removed 3 bases from V and 9 bases from J, with 12 bases in between. The germline CDR1 and CDR2 sequences are DFQATT and SNEGSKA (reference sequence). The length of the CDR3 is 13 residues. The CDR3 nucleotides are TGCAGTGCTAGGGAGCGGTCGGGTTCACCCCTCCACTTT. The encoded protein is CSARERSGSPLHF.

The chain links TRBV20-1 to TRBJ1-6; the D gene is possibly TRBD1 (6 bases). The V end lost 1 base, the J end lost 6 bases, and 13 bases lay between the germline ends. Germline CDR1 and CDR2: DFQATT and SNEGSKA (reference sequence). The CDR3 is 15 amino acids. CDR3 DNA sequence: TGCAGTGCTAGAGGGGGGGCGGGGGCTAATTCACCCCTCCACTTT. Translated: CSARGGAGANSPLHF.

This rearrangement joins TRBV2 to TRBJ2-1, with D possibly TRBD2 on 6 matching bases. Trimming took 10 bases from V and 11 from J, leaving 24 bases between them. The V gene's germline CDR1 is SNHLY and CDR2 FYNNEI. This CDR3 is 14 amino acids long. The CDR3 bases are TGTGCCATTGGGGTACTAGCTGACGCCTCACAGCAGTTCTTC. Translating it yields CAIGVLADASQQFF.

The genes are TRBV7-3 and TRBJ2-1, with D unresolved. Per the germline V gene, CDR1 is SGHTA and CDR2 is FQGTGA. V lost 0 bases and J lost 5, with 8 bases in between. There are 14 residues in the CDR3. The CDR3 loop reads CASSLTGSNNEQFF. The CDR3 bases are TGTGCCAGCAGCTTAACGGGAAGTAACAATGAGCAGTTCTTC. The full variable domain, completed using reference TRBV7-3 and TRBJ2-1, is GAGVSQTPSNKVTEKGKYVELRCDPISGHTALYWYRQSLGQGPEFLIYFQGTGAADDSGLPNDRFFAVRPEGSVSTLKIQRTERGDSAVYLCASSLTGSNNEQFFGPGTRLTVL.

This clonotype showed up just once. The chain joins TRBV27 to TRBJ2-1, with 8 nucleotides matching TRBD1. The CDR3 extends over 17 amino acids. Losses at the gene ends were 0 bases for V and 4 bases for J; bases not matched to a gene: 8. The germline CDR1 and CDR2 sequences are MNHEY and SMNVEV (reference sequence). CDR3 bases: TGTGCCAGCAGTTTATCGATCGGACAGGGTACGTACAATGAGCAGTTCTTC. Translated, it gives CASSLSIGQGTYNEQFF.

This clonotype has more than one count but fewer than ten. The chain has TRBV7-9 and TRBJ1-5; no clear D gene. V was shortened by 7 bases and J by 2 bases, with 12 bases between the two germline ends. Germline-derived CDR1 and CDR2 are SEHNR and FQNEAQ (reference sequence). This CDR3 comprises 14 residues. As DNA, the CDR3 is TGTGCCAGCACCCAAGGGCCGGGCAATCAGCCCCAGCATTTT. Translating it yields CASTQGPGNQPQHF.

A single count supports this clonotype. The V and J genes are TRBV4-1 and TRBJ2-7, with D tentatively TRBD2 (5 bases). Germline V gives CDR1 MGHRA, CDR2 YSYEKL. V was shortened by 3 bases and J by 5 bases, with 11 bases between the two germline ends. The CDR3 spans 13 residues. For the CDR3, the DNA is TGCGCCAGCAGCCAGGTAGCGACCGACGAGCAGTACTTC. This sequence encodes CASSQVATDEQYF.

The chain carries TRBV20-1 and TRBJ1-3, with D perhaps matching TRBD1 (5 bases). CDR1 DFQATT and CDR2 SNEGSKA come from the germline V gene (reference sequence). The CDR3 is made up of 14 amino acids. With 6 bases removed from V and 0 bases from J, the gap between germline ends came to 12 bases. The CDR3 protein is CSAAAGTSGNTIYF. CDR3 in DNA: TGCAGTGCCGCTGCCGGGACCTCTGGAAACACCATATATTTT.

This chain uses TRBV29-1 with TRBJ2-7, with TRBD2 identical over 8 bases. Germline loops: CDR1 SQVTM, CDR2 ANQGSEA. The CDR3 runs 11 residues. For the CDR3, the DNA is TGCGGCGCCGGGGGGGACTACGAGCAGTACTTC. It yields the protein CGAGGDYEQYF.

This clonotype has only one observation. V is TRBV6-1 and J is TRBJ2-1; no reliable D call. V lost 8 bases to trimming and J lost 9 bases, with 11 bases between them. Germline V lookup: CDR1 MNHNS, CDR2 SASEGT. The CDR3 has 11 amino acids. In DNA form, the CDR3 reads TGTGCCAGCTCCGGGTATTTTGAGCAGTTCTTC. It codes for CASSGYFEQFF.

The gene calls are TRBV7-6 and TRBJ1-2; no reliable D call. This CDR3 is built from 16 residues. Trimming shortened V by 5 bases and J by 2 bases, and 18 bases separated the two germline ends. Germline CDR1 reads SGHVS; CDR2 reads FNYEAQ. The CDR3 region is CASSQWGSGRNYGYTF. The CDR3 DNA reads TGTGCCAGCAGCCAATGGGGAAGTGGGAGGAACTATGGCTACACCTTC. The variable domain in full, completed from reference TRBV7-6 and TRBJ1-2, reads GAGVSQSPRYKVTKRGQDVALRCDPISGHVSLYWYRQALGQGPEFLTYFNYEAQQDKSGLPNDRFSAERPEGSISTLTIQRTEQRDSAMYRCASSQWGSGRNYGYTFGSGTRLTVV.

This clonotype was picked up a small number of times. The CDR3 DNA follows: TGTGCCAGCACGGGACAGGGGTACACTGAAGCTTTCTTT. Protein product: CASTGQGYTEAFF. The V gene is TRBV2, the J gene TRBJ1-1; 10 bases line up with TRBD1. The trim removed 7 bases at V and 3 bases at J, leaving 2 bases unmatched. The germline CDR1 and CDR2 sequences are SNHLY and FYNNEI. The CDR3 totals 13 residues.

In its sample, this clonotype was seen a few times. The chain joins TRBV20-1 to TRBJ2-7, with 7 bases aligning to TRBD2. Per germline, CDR1 DFQATT and CDR2 SNEGSKA (reference sequence). Trimming at V came to 5 bases and at J to 4 bases, leaving 11 bases not matched to a gene. This CDR3 contains 14 residues. The CDR3 protein is CSARIGGELYEQYF. CDR3 bases: TGCAGTGCTCGCATTGGGGGGGAATTATACGAGCAGTACTTC.